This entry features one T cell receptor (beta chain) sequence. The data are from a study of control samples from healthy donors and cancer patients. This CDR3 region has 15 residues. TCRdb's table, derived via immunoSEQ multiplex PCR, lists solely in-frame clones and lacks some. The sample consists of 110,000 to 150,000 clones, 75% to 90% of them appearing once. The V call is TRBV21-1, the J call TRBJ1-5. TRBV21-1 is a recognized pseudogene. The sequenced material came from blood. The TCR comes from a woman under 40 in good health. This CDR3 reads CASSKGNPGCQPQHF. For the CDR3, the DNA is TGTGCCAGCAGCAAAGGAAACCCCGGATGTCAGCCCCAGCATTTT.